These 15 T cell receptor beta chains were all obtained from the same sample, sequenced in a study of cytomegalovirus exposure and HLA in healthy donors. The PCR employed 60 Vbeta primers together with 13 Jbeta primers. The repertoire was sequenced with immunoSEQ multiplex PCR; TCRdb's copy has only in-frame clones and lacks some. Here the sample spans 150,000 to 200,000 clones, approximately 80% being singletons. Sequencing was done on a sample of PBMCs. The source is a man aged 45-60 years in good health and CMV-seropositive.

This chain uses TRBV5-1 with TRBJ2-2, with 8 bases aligning to TRBD1. This CDR3 comprises 15 residues. The trim removed 3 bases at V and 2 bases at J, leaving 3 bases unmatched. Per the germline V gene, CDR1 is SGHRS and CDR2 is YFSETQ. The CDR3 DNA reads TGCGCCAGCAGCTCTCAGGGGGCAAACACCGGGGAGCTGTTTTTT. Protein: CASSSQGANTGELFF.

This clone has only one observation. The rearrangement joins TRBV7-8 to TRBJ2-2; 8 nucleotides line up with TRBD1. This CDR3 has 15 amino acids. From germline, CDR1 is SGHVS and CDR2 FQNEAQ. V shed 5 bases and J 6 bases; nucleotides not matched to a gene: 8. CDR3 nucleotide sequence: TGTGCCAGCAGCCGCCGGACAGGGTGGGCCGGGGAGCTGTTTTTT. Amino acids: CASSRRTGWAGELFF. Looking up the rest from reference TRBV7-8 and TRBJ2-2 gives the full variable domain: GAGVSQSPRYKVAKRGQDVALRCDPISGHVSLFWYQQALGQGPEFLTYFQNEAQLDKSGLPSDRFFAERPEGSVSTLKIQRTQQEDSAVYLCASSRRTGWAGELFFGEGSRLTVL.

This chain uses TRBV19 with TRBJ2-4, with a tentative D call TRBD1 (5 bases). The CDR3 is 12 residues long. CDR1 is LNHDA, CDR2 SQIVND, per germline (reference sequence). In DNA form, the CDR3 reads TGTACGTCAACAGGAAGAAATGGCATTCAGTACTTC. Amino acids: CTSTGRNGIQYF.

CDR3 DNA: TGTGCCAGCAGCCTTGAGGACAGCCTGAACACTGAAGCTTTCTTT. It encodes CASSLEDSLNTEAFF. The chain couples TRBV4-2 to TRBJ1-1; a possible D gene is TRBD1 (6 bases). The CDR3 extends over 15 amino acids. The ends were cut back, 4 bases at V and 0 bases at J, with 12 bases in the middle. Germline V gene sequence: CDR1 LGHNA, CDR2 YNFKEQ.

V and J are TRBV19 and TRBJ2-1; 9 bases are a match to TRBD1. This CDR3 comprises 13 residues. Germline loops: CDR1 LNHDA, CDR2 SQIVND (reference sequence). V was pared by 4 bases and J by 9 bases, with 4 bases of the junction left unmatched. The CDR3 loop is CASSNRDRAEQFF. The CDR3 DNA follows: TGTGCCAGTAGTAACCGGGACAGGGCTGAGCAGTTCTTC.

CDR3 DNA: TGCAGTCTAGACAGGGACTATGGCTACACCTTC. Protein product: CSLDRDYGYTF. This chain links TRBV20-1 with TRBJ1-2; 7 nucleotides match TRBD1. The ends lost 8 bases at V and 3 bases at J; junction bases unmatched: 3. The germline gives CDR1 DFQATT, CDR2 SNEGSKA (reference sequence). CDR3 size: 11 residues.

The V call is TRBV12-5, the J call TRBJ1-1; D gene ambiguous. From germline, CDR1 is LGHNT and CDR2 FRNRAP. V lost 4 bases, J lost 7 bases, and 10 bases lay in between. This CDR3 comprises 12 residues. The CDR3 reads CASGSISDEAFF. In DNA form, the CDR3 reads TGTGCTAGTGGTTCGATCAGCGATGAAGCTTTCTTT.

V and J are TRBV5-6 and TRBJ2-2, with 14 bases matching TRBD2. V was pared by 5 bases and J by 3 bases, with 9 bases of the junction left unmatched. Germline loops: CDR1 SGHDT, CDR2 YYEEEE. The CDR3 is 18 residues long. As DNA, the CDR3 is TGTGCCAGCAGACTGGTGGGACTAGCGGGGGAGGACACCGGGGAGCTGTTTTTT. Protein: CASRLVGLAGEDTGELFF.

The rearrangement joins TRBV5-1 to TRBJ1-2, with D unclear. The CDR3 runs to 16 residues. Trimming removed 0 bases at V and 5 bases at J, with 17 bases between. The germline gives CDR1 SGHRS, CDR2 YFSETQ. The CDR3 loop reads CASSLERGATIYGYTF. Here the CDR3 DNA reads TGCGCCAGCAGCTTGGAGCGCGGAGCAACTATTTATGGCTACACCTTC.

This sequence joins TRBV9 and TRBJ2-5; TRBD1 might be the D (6 bases). Trimming removed 4 bases from V and 2 bases from J, with 18 bases in between. The CDR3 loop spans 16 amino acids. The germline V gene has CDR1 SGDLS and CDR2 YYNGEE. CDR3 sequence: CASSLTGSSVQETQYF. In DNA form, the CDR3 reads TGTGCCAGCAGCCTAACAGGGAGTTCGGTTCAAGAGACCCAGTACTTC. Looking up the rest from reference TRBV9 and TRBJ2-5 gives the full variable domain: DSGVTQTPKHLITATGQRVTLRCSPRSGDLSVYWYQQSLDQGLQFLIQYYNGEERAKGNILERFSAQQFPDLHSELNLSSLELGDSALYFCASSLTGSSVQETQYFGPGTRLLVL.

J is TRBJ2-1 and V is TRBV18, with 11 bases fitting TRBD2. With 7 bases clipped from V and 0 bases from J, the junction kept 11 bases outside the gene matches. The CDR3 runs 18 residues. Germline V CDR1 and CDR2: KGHSH, LQKENI. The DNA of the CDR3 is TGTGCCAGCTTATCAACCGGGACTAGCGGAGACTCCTACAATGAGCAGTTCTTC. As protein: CASLSTGTSGDSYNEQFF.

The chain carries TRBV7-9 and TRBJ2-2; D call uncertain. This CDR3 has 14 amino acids. The germline CDR1 and CDR2 sequences are SEHNR and FQNEAQ (reference sequence). The ends were cut back, 2 bases at V and 0 bases at J, with 4 bases in the middle. The CDR3 reads CASSLPTNTGELFF. The DNA for the CDR3 is TGTGCCAGCAGCTTACCCACGAACACCGGGGAGCTGTTTTTT.

The V call is TRBV5-4, the J call TRBJ2-7, with 10 bases identical to TRBD1. The V gene's germline CDR1 is SGHNT and CDR2 YYREEE (reference sequence). The CDR3 is 14 residues long. V was clipped by 4 bases and J by 7 bases; unmatched bases: 8. The chain's CDR3 is CASSQGQGNGEQYV. The CDR3 bases are TGTGCCAGCAGCCAGGGACAGGGGAATGGGGAGCAGTACGTC.

The V and J genes are TRBV6-5 and TRBJ1-2; D is ambiguous. Germline CDR1 is MNHEY and CDR2 is SVGAGI. V was clipped by 0 bases and J by 4 bases, with 12 bases between them. CDR3 length: 15 residues. DNA of the CDR3: TGTGCCAGCAGTTACTCTGATACACCTGCCTATGGCTACACCTTC. Translating it yields CASSYSDTPAYGYTF.

The V and J genes are TRBV7-2 and TRBJ2-3, with TRBD2 matching 7 bases. Unmatched junction bases numbered 5, after V lost 1 base and J lost 1 base. CDR1 is SGHTA, CDR2 FQGNSA, per germline. The CDR3 spans 16 residues. CDR3 DNA: TGTGCCAGCAGCTTAGAACCGGGACTACGCACAGATACGCAGTATTTT. Translating gives CASSLEPGLRTDTQYF. The variable domain in full, with the rest retrieved from reference TRBV7-2 and TRBJ2-3, is GAGVSQSPSNKVTEKGKDVELRCDPISGHTALYWYRQSLGQGLEFLIYFQGNSAPDKSGLPSDRFSAERTGGSVSTLTIQRTQQEDSAVYLCASSLEPGLRTDTQYFGPGTRLTVL.